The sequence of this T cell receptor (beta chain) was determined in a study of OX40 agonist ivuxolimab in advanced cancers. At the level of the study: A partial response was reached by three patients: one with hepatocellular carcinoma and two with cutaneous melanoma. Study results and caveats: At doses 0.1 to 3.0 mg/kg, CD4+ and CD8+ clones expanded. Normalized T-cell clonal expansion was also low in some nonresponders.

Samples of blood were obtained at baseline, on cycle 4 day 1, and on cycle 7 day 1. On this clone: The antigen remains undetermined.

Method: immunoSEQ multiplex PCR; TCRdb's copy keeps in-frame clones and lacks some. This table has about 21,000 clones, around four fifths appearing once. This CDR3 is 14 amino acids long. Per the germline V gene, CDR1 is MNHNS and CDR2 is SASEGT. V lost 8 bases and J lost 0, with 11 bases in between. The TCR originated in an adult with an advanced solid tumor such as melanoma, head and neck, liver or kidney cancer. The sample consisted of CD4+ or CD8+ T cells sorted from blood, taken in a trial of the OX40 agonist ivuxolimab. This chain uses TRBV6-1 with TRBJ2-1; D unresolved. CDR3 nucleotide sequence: TGTGCCAGCGAGTACGGTCTCTCCTACAATGAGCAGTTCTTC. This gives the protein CASEYGLSYNEQFF.